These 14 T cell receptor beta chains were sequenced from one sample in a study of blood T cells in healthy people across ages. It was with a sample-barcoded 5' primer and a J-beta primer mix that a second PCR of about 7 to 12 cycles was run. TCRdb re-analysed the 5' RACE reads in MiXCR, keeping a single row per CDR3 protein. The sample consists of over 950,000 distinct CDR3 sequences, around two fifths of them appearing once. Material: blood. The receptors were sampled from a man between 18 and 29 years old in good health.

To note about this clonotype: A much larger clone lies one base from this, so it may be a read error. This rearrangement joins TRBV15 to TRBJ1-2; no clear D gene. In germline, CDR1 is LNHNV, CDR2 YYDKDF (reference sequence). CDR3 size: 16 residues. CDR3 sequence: CAISHLVMGGGYGYTF. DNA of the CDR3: TGTGCCATCAGCCACCTTGTTATGGGCGGAGGCTATGGCTACACCTTC.

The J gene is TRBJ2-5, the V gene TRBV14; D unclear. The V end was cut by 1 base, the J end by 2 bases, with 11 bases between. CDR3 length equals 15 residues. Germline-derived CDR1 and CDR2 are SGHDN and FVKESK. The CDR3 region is CASSQGSLLQETQYF. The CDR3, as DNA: TGTGCCAGCAGCCAAGGGTCCCTGCTTCAAGAGACCCAGTACTTC.

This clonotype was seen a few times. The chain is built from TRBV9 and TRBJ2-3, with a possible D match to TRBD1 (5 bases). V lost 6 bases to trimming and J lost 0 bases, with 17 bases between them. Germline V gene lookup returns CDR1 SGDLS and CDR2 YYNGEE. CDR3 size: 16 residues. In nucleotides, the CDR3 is TGTGCCAGCACCCTTTCGGACATCTCTAGCACAGATACGCAGTATTTT. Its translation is CASTLSDISSTDTQYF.

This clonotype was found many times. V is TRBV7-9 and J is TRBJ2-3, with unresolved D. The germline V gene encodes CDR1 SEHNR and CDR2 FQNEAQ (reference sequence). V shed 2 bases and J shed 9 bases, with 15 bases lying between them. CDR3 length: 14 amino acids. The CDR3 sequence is CASSLRGQSPTQYF. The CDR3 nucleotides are TGTGCCAGCAGCTTACGAGGCCAATCCCCCACGCAGTATTTT.

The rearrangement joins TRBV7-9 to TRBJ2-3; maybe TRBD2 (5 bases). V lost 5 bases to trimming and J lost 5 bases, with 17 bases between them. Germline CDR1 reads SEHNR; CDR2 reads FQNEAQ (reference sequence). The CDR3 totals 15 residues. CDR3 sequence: CASSRLTAAGDTQYF. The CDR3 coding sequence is TGTGCCAGCAGCCGCTTAACAGCGGCGGGAGATACGCAGTATTTT.

CDR3 in DNA: TGCGCCAGCAGCCAAGGGGTGACTAGCGGCCAAGAGACCCAGTACTTC. Encoded protein: CASSQGVTSGQETQYF. The chain combines TRBV4-3 with TRBJ2-5; 9 bases align to TRBD2. Trimming at V came to 1 base and at J to 1 base, leaving 4 bases not matched to a gene. Germline V gene lookup returns CDR1 LGHNA and CDR2 YSLEER. The CDR3 is made up of 16 amino acids.

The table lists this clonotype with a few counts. Written as DNA, the CDR3 is TGTGCCAGCAGTCCCCAAGGGGGCGGATACAATGAGCAGTTCTTC. Encoded protein: CASSPQGGGYNEQFF. The J gene is TRBJ2-1, the V gene TRBV28, with 7 bases aligning to TRBD1. The CDR3 sequence is 15 residues long. Germline CDR1 reads MDHEN; CDR2 reads SYDVKM. Trimming took 5 bases from V and 4 from J; bases not matched to a gene: 8.

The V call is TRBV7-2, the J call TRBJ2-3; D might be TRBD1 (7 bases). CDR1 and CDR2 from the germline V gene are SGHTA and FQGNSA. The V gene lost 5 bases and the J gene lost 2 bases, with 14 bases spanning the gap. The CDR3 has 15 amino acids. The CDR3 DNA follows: TGTGCCAGCAGCCTGGGGGGACAGCACACAGATACGCAGTATTTT. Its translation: CASSLGGQHTDTQYF.

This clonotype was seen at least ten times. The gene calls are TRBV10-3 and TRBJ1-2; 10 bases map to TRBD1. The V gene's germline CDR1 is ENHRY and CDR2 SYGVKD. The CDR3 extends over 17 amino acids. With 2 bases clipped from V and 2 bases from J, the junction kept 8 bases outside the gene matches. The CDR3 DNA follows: TGTGCCATCAGTGAGGGACAGGGGGAGCGTTTCAACTATGGCTACACCTTC. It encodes CAISEGQGERFNYGYTF.

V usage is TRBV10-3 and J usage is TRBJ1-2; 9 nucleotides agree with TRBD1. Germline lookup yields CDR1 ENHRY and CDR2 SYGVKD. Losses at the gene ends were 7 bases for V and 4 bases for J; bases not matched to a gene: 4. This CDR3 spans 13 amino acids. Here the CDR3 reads CAIKTGGSYGYTF. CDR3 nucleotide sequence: TGTGCCATCAAGACAGGGGGAAGCTATGGCTACACCTTC.

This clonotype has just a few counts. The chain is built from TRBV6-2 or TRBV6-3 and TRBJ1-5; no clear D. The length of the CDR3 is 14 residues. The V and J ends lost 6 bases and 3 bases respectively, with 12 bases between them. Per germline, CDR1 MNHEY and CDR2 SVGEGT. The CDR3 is CASRTPGTNQPQHF. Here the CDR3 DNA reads TGTGCCAGCAGGACTCCGGGTACCAATCAGCCCCAGCATTTT.

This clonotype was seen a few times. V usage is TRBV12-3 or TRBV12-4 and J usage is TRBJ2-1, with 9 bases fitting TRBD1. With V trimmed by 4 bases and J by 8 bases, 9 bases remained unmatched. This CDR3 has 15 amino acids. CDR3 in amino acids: CASSSAGTGIHEQFF. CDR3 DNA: TGTGCCAGCAGTTCTGCCGGGACAGGGATCCATGAGCAGTTCTTC.

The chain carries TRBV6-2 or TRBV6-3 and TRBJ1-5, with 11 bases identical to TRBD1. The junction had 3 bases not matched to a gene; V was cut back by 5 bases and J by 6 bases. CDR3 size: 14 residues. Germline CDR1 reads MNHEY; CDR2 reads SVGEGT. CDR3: CASSADRGLQPQHF. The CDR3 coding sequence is TGTGCCAGCAGTGCGGACAGGGGGCTTCAGCCCCAGCATTTT.

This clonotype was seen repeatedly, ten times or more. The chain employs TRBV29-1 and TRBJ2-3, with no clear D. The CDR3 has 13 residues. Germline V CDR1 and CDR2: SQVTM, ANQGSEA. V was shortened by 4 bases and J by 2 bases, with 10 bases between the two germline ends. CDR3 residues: CSVGGVYTDTQYF. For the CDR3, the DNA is TGCAGCGTTGGTGGAGTTTACACAGATACGCAGTATTTT.